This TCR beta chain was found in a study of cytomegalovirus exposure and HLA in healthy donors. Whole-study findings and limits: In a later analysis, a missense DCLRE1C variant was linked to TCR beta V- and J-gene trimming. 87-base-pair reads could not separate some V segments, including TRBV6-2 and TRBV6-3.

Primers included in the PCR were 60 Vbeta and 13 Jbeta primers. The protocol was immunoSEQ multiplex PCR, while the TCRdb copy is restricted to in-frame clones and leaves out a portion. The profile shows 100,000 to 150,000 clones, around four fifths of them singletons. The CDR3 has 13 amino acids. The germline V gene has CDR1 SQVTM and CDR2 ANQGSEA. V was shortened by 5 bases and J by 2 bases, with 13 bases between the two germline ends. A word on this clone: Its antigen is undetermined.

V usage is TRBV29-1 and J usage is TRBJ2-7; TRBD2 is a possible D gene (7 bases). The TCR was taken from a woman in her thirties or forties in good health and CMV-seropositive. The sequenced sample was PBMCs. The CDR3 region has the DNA TGCAGCGTTAGGGGGAGGGTAACCTACGAGCAGTACTTC. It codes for CSVRGRVTYEQYF.